The 15 T cell receptor beta chains presented below share a single source sample, sequenced in a study of cytomegalovirus exposure and HLA in healthy donors. Generated by immunoSEQ multiplex PCR, the TCRdb table keeps only in-frame clones and is missing some. The sample carries around 250,000 clones, around 87% recorded once. Sequencing was carried out using PBMCs. The receptors stem from a woman in her late teens or twenties in good health and CMV-seronegative.

The J gene is TRBJ2-7, the V gene TRBV11-2; 7 bases agree with TRBD2. V trimming: 2 bases; J trimming: 3 bases; junction bases outside the gene matches: 10. There are 16 residues in the CDR3. Germline V gene lookup returns CDR1 SGHAT and CDR2 FQNNGV. Here the CDR3 reads CASSLSDSGAFYEQYV. The CDR3 DNA is TGTGCCAGCAGCTTATCAGACAGCGGGGCATTCTACGAGCAGTACGTC.

This clone was seen a few times. The chain joins TRBV28 to TRBJ2-2, with D possibly matching TRBD1 (6 bases). V was clipped by 4 bases and J by 0 bases, with 9 bases between them. Germline CDR1 MDHEN, CDR2 SYDVKM. The CDR3 is 15 amino acids. Here the CDR3 DNA reads TGTGCCAGCAGTTGGGGACACCCGAACACCGGGGAGCTGTTTTTT. This codes for CASSWGHPNTGELFF.

V usage is TRBV28 and J usage is TRBJ2-4, with D maybe TRBD1 (6 bases). There are 17 residues in the CDR3. The germline V gene encodes CDR1 MDHEN and CDR2 SYDVKM. Trimming cost V 2 bases and J 2 bases, with 16 bases left between them. CDR3 residues: CASSLVGAGQTKNIQYF. Written as DNA, the CDR3 is TGTGCCAGCAGTTTAGTGGGAGCCGGACAGACCAAAAACATTCAGTACTTC.

The genes are TRBV6-5 and TRBJ1-2; possibly TRBD1 for D (5 bases). The CDR3 runs to 14 residues. The V gene's germline CDR1 is MNHEY and CDR2 SVGAGI. V was pared by 2 bases and J by 5 bases, with 12 bases between. The CDR3 nucleotides are TGTGCCAGCAGTTACCCGGACATTGCGTATGGCTACACCTTC. This translates into CASSYPDIAYGYTF.

This chain's CDR3 is CASSLEGAQPQHF. As DNA, the CDR3 is TGTGCCAGCAGCTTAGAAGGGGCTCAGCCCCAGCATTTT. The V gene is TRBV7-8, the J gene TRBJ1-5; tentative D call: TRBD1 (5 bases). The CDR3 length is 13 residues. In germline, CDR1 is SGHVS, CDR2 FQNEAQ. V shed 1 base and J shed 6 bases, with 7 bases lying between them.

The chain combines TRBV19 with TRBJ1-1, with TRBD1 as a possible D gene (5 bases). Germline values: CDR1 LNHDA, CDR2 SQIVND (reference sequence). Trimming removed 5 bases at V and 0 bases at J, with 19 bases between. The CDR3 loop spans 17 amino acids. This CDR3 reads CASSPGRTIIMNTEAFF. Here the CDR3 DNA reads TGTGCCAGTAGTCCCGGACGGACAATCATTATGAACACTGAAGCTTTCTTT.

This rearrangement joins TRBV7-2 to TRBJ1-4, with D perhaps TRBD1 (6 bases). The CDR3 has 16 residues. V gave up 6 bases and J gave up 7 bases, with 21 bases separating them. Germline V CDR1 and CDR2: SGHTA, FQGNSA. This CDR3 is CASSSLGGRGVEKLFF. The CDR3, as DNA: TGTGCCAGCAGTTCACTAGGGGGTCGGGGAGTTGAAAAACTGTTTTTT.

The chain uses TRBV7-6 and TRBJ2-7; 11 bases line up with TRBD1. J gave up 2 bases and V 5 bases, and 5 bases lay outside the gene matches. The CDR3 extends over 15 amino acids. Per germline, CDR1 SGHVS and CDR2 FNYEAQ. The CDR3 here is CASSNPGQGAYEQYV. The DNA for the CDR3 is TGTGCCAGCAGCAATCCGGGACAGGGGGCCTACGAGCAGTACGTC.

V gene TRBV6-6 combines with J gene TRBJ2-5; TRBD1 agrees at 8 bases. This CDR3 contains 15 residues. V lost 6 bases, J lost 5 bases, and 11 bases stayed unmatched. The germline V gene has CDR1 MNHNY and CDR2 SVGAGI (reference sequence). The CDR3 DNA reads as TGTGCCAGCAGCCCGACAGGGGATGAAATGGAGACCCAGTACTTC. The encoded protein is CASSPTGDEMETQYF.

The chain couples TRBV5-4 to TRBJ2-3; D remains ambiguous. Germline V gene lookup returns CDR1 SGHNT and CDR2 YYREEE (reference sequence). V was cut by 4 bases and J by 4 bases, with 16 bases left in between. The CDR3 is 15 residues long. This chain's CDR3 is CASSGPNPVADTQYF. As DNA, the CDR3 is TGTGCCAGCAGCGGGCCAAACCCGGTTGCAGATACGCAGTATTTT.

V usage is TRBV28 and J usage is TRBJ2-3, with 7 nucleotides matching TRBD1. The CDR3 covers 16 residues. V trimming: 5 bases; J trimming: 2 bases; junction bases outside the gene matches: 10. Germline loops: CDR1 MDHEN, CDR2 SYDVKM. CDR3 nucleotide sequence: TGTGCCAGCAGTGGAAGGGACAGCATAAACACAGATACGCAGTATTTT. Residues: CASSGRDSINTDTQYF.

This chain joins TRBV28 and TRBJ2-2, with D possibly TRBD2 on 6 matching bases. Between the trimmed V and J ends, which lost 8 bases and 0 bases, there was a span of 13 bases. Per the germline V gene, CDR1 is MDHEN and CDR2 is SYDVKM. The CDR3 has 15 residues. The CDR3 DNA reads as TGTGCCAGCCGCACCGGGGGTTCGAACACCGGGGAGCTGTTTTTT. This translates into CASRTGGSNTGELFF.

V usage is TRBV4-3 and J usage is TRBJ2-7, with 10 bases lining up with TRBD1. From germline, CDR1 is LGHNA and CDR2 YSLEER. V shed 5 bases and J 5 bases; nucleotides not matched to a gene: 6. CDR3 length: 14 residues. The CDR3 region has the DNA TGCGCCAGCAGCAGCCGGGACAGGGGAAACGAGCAGTACTTC. Protein product: CASSSRDRGNEQYF.

This clone was counted a few times. This chain uses TRBV30 with TRBJ2-5; D may be TRBD1 (6 bases). V was shortened by 6 bases and J by 3 bases, with 11 bases between the two germline ends. Germline loops: CDR1 GTSNPN, CDR2 SVGIG (reference sequence). The CDR3 covers 12 residues. CDR3 loop: CACGTPEETQYF. In nucleotides, the CDR3 is TGTGCCTGCGGGACACCAGAAGAGACCCAGTACTTC. The variable domain in full, with the rest retrieved from reference TRBV30 and TRBJ2-5, is SQTIHQWPATLVQPVGSPLSLECTVEGTSNPNLYWYRQAAGRGLQLLFYSVGIGQISSEVPQNLSASRPQDRQFILSSKKLLLSDSGFYLCACGTPEETQYFGPGTRLLVL.

The gene calls are TRBV4-1 and TRBJ2-7; 9 bases fit TRBD2. This CDR3 is built from 15 residues. Trimming took 0 bases from V and 3 from J; bases not matched to a gene: 3. Germline assignment: CDR1 MGHRA and CDR2 YSYEKL. DNA for the CDR3: TGCGCCAGCAGCCAAGACGCAGCGGGGGGCTACGAGCAGTACTTC. This gives the protein CASSQDAAGGYEQYF.